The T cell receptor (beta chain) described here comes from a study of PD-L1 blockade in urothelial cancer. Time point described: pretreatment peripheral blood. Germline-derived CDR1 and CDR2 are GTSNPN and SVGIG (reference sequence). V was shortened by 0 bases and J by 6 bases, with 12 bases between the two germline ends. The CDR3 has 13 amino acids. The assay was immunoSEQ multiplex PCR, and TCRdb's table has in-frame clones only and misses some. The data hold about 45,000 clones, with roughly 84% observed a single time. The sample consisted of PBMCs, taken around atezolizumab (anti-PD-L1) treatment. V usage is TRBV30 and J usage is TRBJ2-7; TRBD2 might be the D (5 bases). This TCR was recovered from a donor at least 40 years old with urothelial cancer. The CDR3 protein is CAWSVAGLREQYF. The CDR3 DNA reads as TGTGCCTGGAGTGTAGCCGGACTGCGCGAGCAGTACTTC.